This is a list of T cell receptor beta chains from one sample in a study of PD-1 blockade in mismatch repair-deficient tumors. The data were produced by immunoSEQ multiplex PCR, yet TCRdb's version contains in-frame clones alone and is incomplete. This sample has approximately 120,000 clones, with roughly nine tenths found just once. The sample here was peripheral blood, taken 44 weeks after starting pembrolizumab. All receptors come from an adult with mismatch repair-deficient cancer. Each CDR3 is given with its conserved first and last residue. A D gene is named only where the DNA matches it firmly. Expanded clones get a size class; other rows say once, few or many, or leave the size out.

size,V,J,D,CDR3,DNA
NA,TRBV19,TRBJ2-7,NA,CASSIGRVQDYEQYF,TGTGCCAGTAGTATAGGTCGGGTTCAGGACTACGAGCAGTACTTC
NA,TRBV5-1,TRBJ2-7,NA,CASSGAVTPVHEQYF,TGCGCCAGCAGCGGAGCTGTGACTCCCGTCCACGAGCAGTACTTC
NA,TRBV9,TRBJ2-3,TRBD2,CASSPRTSGRTDTQYF,TGTGCCAGCAGCCCCCGGACTAGCGGGAGAACAGATACGCAGTATTTT
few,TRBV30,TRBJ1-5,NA,CAWSVSTGRNQPQHF,TGTGCCTGGAGTGTAAGTACAGGGAGAAATCAGCCCCAGCATTTT
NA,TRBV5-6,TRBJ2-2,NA,CASSQGDGELFF,TGTGCCAGCAGCCAGGGCGACGGGGAGCTGTTTTTT
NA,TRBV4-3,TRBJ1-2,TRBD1,CASSQDRTGPYGYTF,TGCGCCAGCAGCCAAGACCGGACAGGGCCCTATGGCTACACCTTC
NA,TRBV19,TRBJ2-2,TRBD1,CASSYPGTGNWSGELFF,TGTGCCAGTAGTTACCCCGGGACAGGGAATTGGTCCGGGGAGCTGTTTTTT
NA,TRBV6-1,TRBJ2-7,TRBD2,CASSEGSGSIYEQYF,TGTGCCAGCAGTGAAGGTAGCGGGAGCATCTACGAGCAGTACTTC
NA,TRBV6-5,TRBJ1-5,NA,CASSLLGGGNQPQHF,TGTGCCAGCTCCCTCCTGGGAGGGGGTAATCAGCCCCAGCATTTT
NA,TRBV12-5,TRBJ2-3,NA,CASALQDGDTQYF,TGTGCTAGTGCCCTCCAGGATGGAGATACGCAGTATTTT
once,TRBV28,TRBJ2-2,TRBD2,CASSHGASGTDTGELFF,TGTGCCAGCAGCCACGGGGCTAGCGGGACGGACACCGGGGAGCTGTTTTTT
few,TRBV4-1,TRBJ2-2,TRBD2,CASSPLGLAGRDAGELFF,TGCGCCAGCAGCCCTCTGGGACTAGCGGGACGGGATGCCGGGGAGCTGTTTTTT
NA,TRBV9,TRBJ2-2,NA,CASSHRDTDTGELFF,TGTGCCAGCAGCCATCGGGACACAGACACCGGGGAGCTGTTTTTT
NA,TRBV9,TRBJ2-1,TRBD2,CASSFSSSGPSYNEQFF,TGTGCCAGCAGCTTCTCCTCTAGCGGGCCATCCTACAATGAGCAGTTCTTC
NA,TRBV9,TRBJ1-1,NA,CASRSTGSSTEAFF,TGTGCCAGCAGATCTACAGGGAGTAGCACTGAAGCTTTCTTT
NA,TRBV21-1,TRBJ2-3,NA,CASSKERGDRGMIDTQYF,TGTGCCAGCAGCAAAGAGAGGGGGGACAGGGGAATGATAGATACGCAGTATTTT
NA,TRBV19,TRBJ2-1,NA,CASSIPGRLDEQFF,TGTGCCAGTAGTATCCCCGGGCGACTGGATGAGCAGTTCTTC
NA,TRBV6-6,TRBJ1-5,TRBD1,CASRLGQINQPQHF,TGTGCCAGCAGACTGGGACAGATCAATCAGCCCCAGCATTTT
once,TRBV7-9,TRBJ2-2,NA,CASSLVRPTGELFF,TGTGCCAGCAGCTTAGTTCGCCCGACCGGGGAGCTGTTTTTT
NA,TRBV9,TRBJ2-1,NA,CASSVWGYNEQFF,TGTGCCAGCAGCGTTTGGGGTTACAATGAGCAGTTCTTC
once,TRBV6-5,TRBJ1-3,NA,CASSYSEGPGNTIYF,TGTGCCAGCAGTTACTCGGAGGGTCCGGGAAACACCATATATTTT
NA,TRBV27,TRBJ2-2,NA,CASSLWGRAITGELFF,TGTGCCAGCAGTTTATGGGGCAGGGCAATCACCGGGGAGCTGTTTTTT
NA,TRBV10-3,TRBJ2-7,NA,CAISDWGEPYEQYF,TGTGCCATCAGTGATTGGGGGGAACCCTACGAGCAGTACTTC